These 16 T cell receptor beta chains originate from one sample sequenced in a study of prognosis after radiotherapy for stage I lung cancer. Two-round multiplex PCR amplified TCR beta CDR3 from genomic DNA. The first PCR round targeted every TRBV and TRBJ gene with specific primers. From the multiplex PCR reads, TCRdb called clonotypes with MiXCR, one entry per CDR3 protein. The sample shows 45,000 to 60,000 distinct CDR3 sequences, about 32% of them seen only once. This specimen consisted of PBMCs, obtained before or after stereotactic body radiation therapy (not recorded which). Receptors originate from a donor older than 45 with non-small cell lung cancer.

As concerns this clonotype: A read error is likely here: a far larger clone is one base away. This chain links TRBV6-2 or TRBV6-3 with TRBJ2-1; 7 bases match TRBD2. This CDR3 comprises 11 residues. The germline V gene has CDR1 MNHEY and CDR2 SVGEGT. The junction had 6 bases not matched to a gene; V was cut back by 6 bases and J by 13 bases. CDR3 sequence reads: CASSLGTKQFF. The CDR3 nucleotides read TGTGCCAGCAGCTTAGGGACTAAACAGTTCTTC.

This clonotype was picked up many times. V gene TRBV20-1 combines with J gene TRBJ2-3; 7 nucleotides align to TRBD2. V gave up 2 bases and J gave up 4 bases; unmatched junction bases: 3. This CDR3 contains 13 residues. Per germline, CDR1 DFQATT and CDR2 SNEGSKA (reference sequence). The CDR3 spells CSARREGPDTQYF. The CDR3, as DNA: TGCAGTGCTAGAAGGGAGGGCCCAGATACGCAGTATTTT.

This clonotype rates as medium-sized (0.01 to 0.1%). CDR3 bases: TGTGCCAGCAGTTCCCCGGGACAATCCGGGGCCAACGTCCTGACTTTC. Residues: CASSSPGQSGANVLTF. This chain links TRBV28 with TRBJ2-6, with D perhaps TRBD1 (6 bases). The CDR3 is 16 residues long. Trimming removed 4 bases at V and 4 bases at J, with 14 bases between. The germline gives CDR1 MDHEN, CDR2 SYDVKM.

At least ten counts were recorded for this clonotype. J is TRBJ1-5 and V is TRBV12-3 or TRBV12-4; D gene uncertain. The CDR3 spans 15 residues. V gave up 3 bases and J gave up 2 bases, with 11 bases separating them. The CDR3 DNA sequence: TGTGCCAGCAGTTTGGGTCAGGAGGGCAATCAGCCCCAGCATTTT. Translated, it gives CASSLGQEGNQPQHF.

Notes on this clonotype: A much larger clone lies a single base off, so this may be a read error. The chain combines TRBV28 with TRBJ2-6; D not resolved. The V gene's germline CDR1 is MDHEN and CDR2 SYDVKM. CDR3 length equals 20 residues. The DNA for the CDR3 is TGTGCCAACAGTCCGCTAAGTTCGGGTTCTTTAGTTTCTGGGGCCAACGTCCTGACTTTC. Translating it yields CANSPLSSGSLVSGANVLTF.

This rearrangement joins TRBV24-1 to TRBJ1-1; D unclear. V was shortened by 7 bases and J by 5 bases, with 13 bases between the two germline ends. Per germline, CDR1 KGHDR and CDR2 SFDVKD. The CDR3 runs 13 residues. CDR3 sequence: CATRHWAITEAFF. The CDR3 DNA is TGTGCCACCAGACATTGGGCGATTACTGAAGCTTTCTTT.

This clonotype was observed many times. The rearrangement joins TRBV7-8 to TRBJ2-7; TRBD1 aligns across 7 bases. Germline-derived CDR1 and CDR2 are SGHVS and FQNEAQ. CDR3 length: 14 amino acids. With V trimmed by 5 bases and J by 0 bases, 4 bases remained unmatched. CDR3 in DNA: TGTGCCAGCAGCGGGAACAGGGGCTCCTACGAGCAGTACTTC. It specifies CASSGNRGSYEQYF.

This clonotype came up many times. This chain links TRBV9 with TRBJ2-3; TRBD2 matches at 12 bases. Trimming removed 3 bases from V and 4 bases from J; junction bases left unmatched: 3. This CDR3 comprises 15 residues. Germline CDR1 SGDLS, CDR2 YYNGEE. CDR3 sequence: CASSATSGSPDTQYF. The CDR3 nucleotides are TGTGCCAGCAGCGCGACTAGCGGGAGCCCAGATACGCAGTATTTT.

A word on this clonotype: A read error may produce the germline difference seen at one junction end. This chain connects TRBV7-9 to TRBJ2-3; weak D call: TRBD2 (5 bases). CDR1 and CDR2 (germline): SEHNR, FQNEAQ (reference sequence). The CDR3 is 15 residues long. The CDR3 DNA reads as TGTGCCAACAGCTTAAGCAGTGCCGGGGAAGATACGCAGTATTTT. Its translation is CANSLSSAGEDTQYF.

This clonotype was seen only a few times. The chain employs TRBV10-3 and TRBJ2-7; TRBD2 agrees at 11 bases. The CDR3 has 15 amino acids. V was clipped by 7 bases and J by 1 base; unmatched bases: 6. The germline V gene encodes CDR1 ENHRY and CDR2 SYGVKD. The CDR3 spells CAITPGLAVSYEQYF. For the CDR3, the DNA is TGTGCCATCACCCCGGGACTAGCGGTTTCCTACGAGCAGTACTTC.

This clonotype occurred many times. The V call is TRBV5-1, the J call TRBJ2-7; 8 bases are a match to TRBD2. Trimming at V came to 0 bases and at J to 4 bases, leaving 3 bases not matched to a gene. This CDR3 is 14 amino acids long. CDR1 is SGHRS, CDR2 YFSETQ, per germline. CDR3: CASSLVGTRYEQYF. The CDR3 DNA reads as TGCGCCAGCAGCTTGGTTGGGACTAGATACGAGCAGTACTTC.

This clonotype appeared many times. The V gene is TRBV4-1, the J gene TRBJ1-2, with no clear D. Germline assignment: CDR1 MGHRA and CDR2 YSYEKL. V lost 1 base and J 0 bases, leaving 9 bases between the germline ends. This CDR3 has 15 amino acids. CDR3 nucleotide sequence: TGCGCCAGCAGCCAAGTACTCGGGGCTAACTATGGCTACACCTTC. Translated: CASSQVLGANYGYTF.

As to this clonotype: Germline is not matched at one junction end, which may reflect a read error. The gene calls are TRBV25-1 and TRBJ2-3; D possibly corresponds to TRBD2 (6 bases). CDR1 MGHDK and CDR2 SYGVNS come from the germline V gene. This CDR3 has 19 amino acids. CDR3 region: CASSEWGWAGRTSTDTQYF. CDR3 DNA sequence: TGTGCCAGCAGTGAATGGGGATGGGCAGGCCGAACTAGCACTGATACGCAGTATTTT.

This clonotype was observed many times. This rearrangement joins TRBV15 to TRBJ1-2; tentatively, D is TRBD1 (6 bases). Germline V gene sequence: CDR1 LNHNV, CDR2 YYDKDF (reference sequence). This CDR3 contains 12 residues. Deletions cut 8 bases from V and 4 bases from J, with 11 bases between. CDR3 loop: CATGVRGYGYTF. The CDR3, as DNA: TGTGCCACCGGGGTCAGGGGCTATGGCTACACCTTC.

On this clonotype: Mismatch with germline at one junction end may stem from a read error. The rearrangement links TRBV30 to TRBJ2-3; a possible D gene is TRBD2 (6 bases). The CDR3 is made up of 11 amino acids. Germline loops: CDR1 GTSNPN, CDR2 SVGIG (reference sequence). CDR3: CVWISRETQYF. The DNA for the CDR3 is TGTGTCTGGATTTCCCGGGAGACGCAGTATTTT.

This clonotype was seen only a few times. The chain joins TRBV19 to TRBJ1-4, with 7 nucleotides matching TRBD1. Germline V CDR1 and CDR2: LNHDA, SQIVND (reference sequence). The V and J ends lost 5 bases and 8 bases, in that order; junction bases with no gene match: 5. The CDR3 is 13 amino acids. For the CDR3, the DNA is TGTGCCAGTAGTGAACAGGGGAGGGAAAAACTGTTTTTT. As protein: CASSEQGREKLFF.